A single sample is the source of the 17 T cell receptor beta chains below, sequenced in a study of read filtering for tumor transcriptome and immune sequencing. The library was built from about 400 ng RNA with molecular barcoded adaptors for alpha/delta and beta/gamma chains. TCRdb fed the reads into MiXCR, producing one record per CDR3 protein. The sample holds 35,000 to 40,000 distinct CDR3 sequences, 12% to 15% seen once. Sequencing input: a population of CD138-negative cells sorted from bone marrow. These receptor sequences come from a donor at least 40 years old with multiple myeloma.

Of note for this clonotype: A clone one base away is much larger, so this may be a read error. V usage is TRBV3-1 and J usage is TRBJ2-3, with D uncertain. CDR3 length equals 12 residues. Germline V gene lookup returns CDR1 LGHDT and CDR2 YNNKEL (reference sequence). CDR3 sequence: CASIQTADTQYF. The CDR3 coding sequence is TGTGCCAGCATCCAAACGGCTGATACGCAGTATTTT.

This chain links TRBV9 with TRBJ2-5; maybe TRBD1 (6 bases). Trimming stripped 4 bases from V and 3 bases from J, with 10 bases between. The CDR3 covers 13 residues. In germline, CDR1 is SGDLS, CDR2 YYNGEE. The CDR3: CASSIPGEETQYF. The CDR3 DNA follows: TGTGCCAGCAGCATTCCAGGGGAAGAGACCCAGTACTTC.

The chain uses TRBV6-2 or TRBV6-3 and TRBJ2-3; TRBD1 or TRBD2 may be the D gene (5 bases each). CDR1 is MNHEY, CDR2 SVGEGT, per germline. The CDR3 has 13 residues. Trimming shortened V by 6 bases and J by 4 bases, and 11 bases separated the two germline ends. As DNA, the CDR3 is TGTGCCAGCAGATCGTTGGGGGCAGATACGCAGTATTTT. It encodes CASRSLGADTQYF.

This clonotype was seen repeatedly, ten times or more. The chain links TRBV7-9 to TRBJ2-1, with 8 bases that match TRBD2. Trimming removed 7 bases from V and 2 bases from J; junction bases left unmatched: 10. The germline gives CDR1 SEHNR, CDR2 FQNEAQ (reference sequence). This CDR3 is 16 amino acids long. This CDR3 is CASTIRGGLTYNEQFF. CDR3 coding DNA: TGTGCCAGCACCATCCGGGGGGGCTTGACCTACAATGAGCAGTTCTTC.

The sample holds a few counts of this clonotype. This chain links TRBV7-8 with TRBJ2-5, with D uncertain. V lost 1 base and J lost 3, with 6 bases in between. The CDR3 has 13 residues. Germline CDR1 reads SGHVS; CDR2 reads FQNEAQ. The CDR3 here is CASSLGVEETQYF. In DNA, the CDR3 is TGTGCCAGCAGCTTAGGAGTTGAAGAGACCCAGTACTTC.

This clonotype was seen at least ten times. The gene calls are TRBV20-1 and TRBJ1-5; perhaps TRBD1 as D (5 bases). V lost 2 bases to trimming and J lost 3 bases, with 17 bases between them. The CDR3 totals 16 residues. Looked up from germline, CDR1 is DFQATT and CDR2 is SNEGSKA (reference sequence). CDR3 coding DNA: TGCAGTGCTAGACTGTTCTTGGGGGAGGACAATCAGCCCCAGCATTTT. It encodes CSARLFLGEDNQPQHF.

This clonotype was detected many times. CDR3 DNA: TGCGCCAGCAGTCATGGCAGGGGCGCTTGCTATAATTCACCCCTCCACTTT. Translated: CASSHGRGACYNSPLHF. The rearrangement links TRBV23-1 to TRBJ1-6; possibly TRBD1 for D (6 bases). TRBV23-1 counts as an open reading frame of uncertain function. V lost 3 bases, J lost 3 bases, and 15 bases lay in between. CDR3 length: 17 residues.

Many counts were recorded for this clonotype. CDR3 amino acids: CASSLSRGNEQFF. The DNA for the CDR3 is TGCGCCAGCAGCCTCTCCAGGGGCAATGAGCAGTTCTTC. This chain connects TRBV4-3 to TRBJ2-1, with a weak D call TRBD1 (6 bases). The CDR3 has 13 amino acids. The germline V and J ends were trimmed by 4 bases and 6 bases, with 10 bases remaining between them. Germline V gene lookup returns CDR1 LGHNA and CDR2 YSLEER.

The chain couples TRBV18 to TRBJ2-5; D possibly uses TRBD1 or TRBD2 (5 bases each). Trimming shortened V by 6 bases and J by 1 base, and 12 bases separated the two germline ends. The length of the CDR3 is 14 residues. Germline V gene sequence: CDR1 KGHSH, CDR2 LQKENI. CDR3 in DNA: TGTGCCAGCTCTAGGGTCGGGACCCAAGAGACCCAGTACTTC. The encoded protein is CASSRVGTQETQYF.

This chain connects TRBV18 to TRBJ1-2; no firm D call. The germline V and J ends were trimmed by 5 bases and 6 bases, with 22 bases remaining between them. Germline values: CDR1 KGHSH, CDR2 LQKENI. The CDR3 runs 16 residues. The CDR3 region has the DNA TGTGCCAGCTCAAAAAGGGCCACGACAATCCTCCATGGCTACACCTTC. The encoded protein is CASSKRATTILHGYTF.

There are many counts of this clonotype. V and J are TRBV4-3 and TRBJ2-1; the D gene could be TRBD1 or TRBD2 (5 bases each). The CDR3 loop spans 15 amino acids. In germline, CDR1 is LGHNA, CDR2 YSLEER. V shed 0 bases and J shed 9 bases, with 15 bases lying between them. The CDR3 sequence: CASSQDSQGTREQFF. CDR3 nucleotide sequence: TGCGCCAGCAGCCAAGATAGCCAAGGGACGCGTGAGCAGTTCTTC.

This clonotype was seen ten or more times. The gene calls are TRBV6-5 and TRBJ2-2; unclear D gene. CDR1 MNHEY and CDR2 SVGAGI come from the germline V gene. The CDR3 is made up of 15 amino acids. Trimming left V 1 base short and J 2 bases short, with 8 bases between. CDR3 protein: CASSYWAVNTGELFF. The CDR3 DNA reads as TGTGCCAGCAGTTACTGGGCGGTAAACACCGGGGAGCTGTTTTTT.

This clonotype was counted ten times or more. The gene calls are TRBV5-1 and TRBJ1-1; no firm D call. With 5 bases removed from V and 4 bases from J, the gap between germline ends came to 12 bases. CDR1 SGHRS and CDR2 YFSETQ come from the germline V gene. This CDR3 has 13 residues. CDR3 residues: CASRGGLVTEAFF. CDR3 nucleotides: TGCGCCAGCAGGGGAGGCCTAGTCACTGAAGCTTTCTTT.

Many counts were recorded for this clonotype. This sequence joins TRBV11-1 and TRBJ2-7, with 10 positions matching TRBD1. Germline V gives CDR1 SGHAT, CDR2 FQDESV (reference sequence). The length of the CDR3 is 16 residues. Trimming removed 1 base from V and 3 bases from J; junction bases left unmatched: 6. CDR3 sequence (DNA): TGTGCCAGCAGCTTAGATTCCGGGACAGGGGTCTACGAGCAGTACTTC. It specifies CASSLDSGTGVYEQYF.

This clonotype was counted many times. This chain joins TRBV4-1 and TRBJ1-6; D call uncertain. Trimming took 0 bases from V and 7 from J, leaving 10 bases between them. The CDR3 runs 15 residues. The germline V gene has CDR1 MGHRA and CDR2 YSYEKL. CDR3 sequence reads: CASSQDNLRNSPLHF. The CDR3 coding sequence is TGCGCCAGCAGCCAAGATAACCTTAGAAATTCACCCCTCCACTTT.

The sample holds many counts of this clonotype. The V call is TRBV7-9, the J call TRBJ2-3; D not certain. Trimming cost V 1 base and J 4 bases, with 3 bases left between them. This CDR3 has 12 residues. From germline, CDR1 is SEHNR and CDR2 FQNEAQ (reference sequence). CDR3 in DNA: TGTGCCAGCAGCTTAGAGGCAGATACGCAGTATTTT. Its protein product is CASSLEADTQYF.

This clonotype was picked up many times. The V gene is TRBV24-1, the J gene TRBJ1-1, with a possible D match to TRBD1 (6 bases). Germline V CDR1 and CDR2: KGHDR, SFDVKD. The CDR3 spans 16 residues. V dropped 0 bases and J dropped 1 base, with 11 bases sitting between them. CDR3 in DNA: TGTGCCACCAGTGATTTGACGAAAGGGGGGAACACTGAAGCTTTCTTT. Its protein is CATSDLTKGGNTEAFF.